This T cell receptor beta chain is drawn from a study of blood T cell repertoires in COVID-19. Study details: The study drew acute and convalescent COVID-19 samples from the United States, Italy and Spain. Sample material is recorded as cDNA or gDNA derived from T cells, B-cell-depleted T cells, or PBMCs.

Original processing notes: Quantification of nucleated cells was approximated via reference gene primer amplification. Assay: immunoSEQ multiplex PCR; the TCRdb copy retains only in-frame clones and omits some. The V and J calls and clone size come from that table; D and trimming were worked out from the DNA. The table has over 200,000 clones, around 90% seen once; the top ten hold more than 1.4%. This clonotype originated in a young man with active or convalescent COVID-19. The sample taken for sequencing was peripheral blood.

The CDR3 bases are TGTGCCAGCAGTTTTTCGTCCCATGGCTACACCTTC. The encoded protein is CASSFSSHGYTF. The rearrangement links TRBV12-3 or TRBV12-4 to TRBJ1-2; no reliable D call. Trimming shortened V by 3 bases and J by 6 bases, and 8 bases separated the two germline ends. The CDR3 has 12 amino acids.